Following are 18 T cell receptor beta chains from one sample sequenced in a study of T-cell memory formation after mild COVID-19. From the 5' RACE reads, TCRdb called clonotypes with MiXCR, one entry per CDR3 protein. The sample holds 550,000 to 600,000 distinct CDR3 sequences, 20% to 25% seen once. The sample consisted of PBMCs or a T cell subset sorted from them (not recorded which). These receptors were taken from an adult woman who had mild COVID-19 (a few samples of this study predate the infection). Cell type and time point are not known.

The chain joins TRBV20-1 to TRBJ1-5; D is unclear. The CDR3 extends over 13 amino acids. V was trimmed by 4 bases and J by 8 bases, leaving 15 bases between them. Germline CDR1 DFQATT, CDR2 SNEGSKA (reference sequence). The CDR3 loop is CSANGRDGEPQHF. The CDR3 DNA reads as TGCAGTGCTAATGGAAGGGATGGGGAGCCCCAGCATTTT.

A few counts support this clonotype. V usage is TRBV9 and J usage is TRBJ2-1; TRBD2 agrees at 11 bases. V dropped 3 bases and J dropped 0; count of bases not matched to a gene: 2. Germline V lookup: CDR1 SGDLS, CDR2 YYNGEE. CDR3 length equals 16 residues. CDR3 coding DNA: TGTGCCAGCAGCGCCACTAGCGGGAGCTCCTACAATGAGCAGTTCTTC. This gives the protein CASSATSGSSYNEQFF. The variable domain in full, completed from reference TRBV9 and TRBJ2-1, reads DSGVTQTPKHLITATGQRVTLRCSPRSGDLSVYWYQQSLDQGLQFLIQYYNGEERAKGNILERFSAQQFPDLHSELNLSSLELGDSALYFCASSATSGSSYNEQFFGPGTRLTVL.

This chain connects TRBV6-1 to TRBJ1-2; a possible D gene is TRBD1 (5 bases). Between the trimmed V and J ends, which lost 1 base and 2 bases, there was a span of 11 bases. Germline V gene lookup returns CDR1 MNHNS and CDR2 SASEGT. The CDR3 contains 15 residues. The CDR3 coding sequence is TGTGCCAGCAGTGAAGGCGGGGCAGGCAACTATGGCTACACCTTC. Amino acids: CASSEGGAGNYGYTF.

This clonotype was detected a few times. V usage is TRBV19 and J usage is TRBJ1-1; D remains unclear. The CDR3 is 15 residues long. Trimming shortened V by 2 bases and J by 4 bases, and 14 bases separated the two germline ends. The V gene's germline CDR1 is LNHDA and CDR2 SQIVND (reference sequence). CDR3 nucleotides: TGTGCCAGTAGTATAATGACGGATTGGGGCACTGAAGCTTTCTTT. Translated: CASSIMTDWGTEAFF.

There are a few counts of this clonotype. V gene TRBV7-6 combines with J gene TRBJ2-2; D gene unclear. The V end lost 3 bases, the J end lost 3 bases, and 17 bases lay between the germline ends. The CDR3 loop spans 17 amino acids. CDR1 and CDR2 (germline): SGHVS, FNYEAQ. CDR3 in DNA: TGTGCCAGCAGCTTCCTCCCTTCGGCAGTGGACACCGGGGAGCTGTTTTTT. Amino acids: CASSFLPSAVDTGELFF.

This clonotype was seen a few times. The rearrangement links TRBV6-2 or TRBV6-3 to TRBJ1-1; D is uncertain. V lost 2 bases and J lost 4, with 8 bases in between. There are 13 residues in the CDR3. Germline V gives CDR1 MNHEY, CDR2 SVGEGT. For the CDR3, the DNA is TGTGCCAGCAGTTACGGCCTGGCCACTGAAGCTTTCTTT. Translated, it gives CASSYGLATEAFF.

This clonotype was seen once. V and J are TRBV28 and TRBJ2-3, with D unresolved. Germline CDR1 is MDHEN and CDR2 is SYDVKM. This CDR3 region has 12 residues. Deletions cut 7 bases from V and 2 bases from J, with 7 bases between. The CDR3 DNA follows: TGTGCCAGCACCGGAATCACAGATACGCAGTATTTT. Translating it yields CASTGITDTQYF.

This clonotype appeared a few times. V is TRBV13 and J is TRBJ2-3; D is ambiguous. The CDR3 sequence is 12 residues long. The germline CDR1 and CDR2 sequences are PRHDT and FYEKMQ (reference sequence). V lost 6 bases to trimming and J lost 6 bases, with 10 bases between them. DNA of the CDR3: TGTGCCAGCAGTCACCTTTCCGATACGCAGTATTTT. Translation: CASSHLSDTQYF.

The CDR3 sequence is CASRLTSGGRYEQYF. CDR3 DNA sequence: TGCGCCAGCAGGCTGACTAGCGGGGGGCGCTACGAGCAGTACTTC. The chain carries TRBV5-1 and TRBJ2-7; 13 nucleotides match TRBD2. This CDR3 region has 15 residues. CDR1 and CDR2 from the germline V gene are SGHRS and YFSETQ. V dropped 5 bases and J dropped 3; count of bases not matched to a gene: 5.

The chain joins TRBV7-9 to TRBJ2-7; 10 nucleotides align to TRBD1. The CDR3 extends over 16 amino acids. J was trimmed by 2 bases and V by 4 bases; bases with no gene match: 8. CDR1 and CDR2 (germline): SEHNR, FQNEAQ (reference sequence). The DNA for the CDR3 is TGTGCCAGCAGCTCTGGGACAGGGGTCTCGGCCTACGAGCAGTACTTC. Translating gives CASSSGTGVSAYEQYF.

The chain links TRBV9 to TRBJ2-3; D is uncertain. Germline assignment: CDR1 SGDLS and CDR2 YYNGEE. CDR3 length: 15 amino acids. V was pared by 3 bases and J by 1 base, with 12 bases between. DNA for the CDR3: TGTGCCAGCAGCGGGCGCCCGGGTGGCACAGATACGCAGTATTTT. This translates into CASSGRPGGTDTQYF.

This clonotype was picked up a small number of times. The chain couples TRBV11-1 to TRBJ2-7; 8 positions agree with TRBD2. J gave up 5 bases and V 5 bases, and 8 bases lay outside the gene matches. The CDR3 is made up of 14 amino acids. Germline V lookup: CDR1 SGHAT, CDR2 FQDESV (reference sequence). The CDR3 coding sequence is TGTGCCAGCAGCGCCCGACTAGCGTCCCACGAGCAGTACTTC. This translates into CASSARLASHEQYF.

This clonotype turned up a few times. This chain links TRBV20-1 with TRBJ1-5, with 8 nucleotides matching TRBD1. The CDR3 length is 16 residues. The trim removed 6 bases at V and 3 bases at J, leaving 13 bases unmatched. Germline lookup yields CDR1 DFQATT and CDR2 SNEGSKA (reference sequence). CDR3 nucleotides: TGCAGTGCCCGACGAGCAGGGGGCCTGTCCAATCAGCCCCAGCATTTT. It is translated as CSARRAGGLSNQPQHF.

This clonotype came up many times. The chain links TRBV19 to TRBJ2-2, with D perhaps TRBD1 or TRBD2 (6 bases each). The CDR3 is made up of 15 amino acids. Germline lookup yields CDR1 LNHDA and CDR2 SQIVND (reference sequence). Between the trimmed V and J ends, which lost 7 bases and 6 bases, there was a span of 18 bases. The CDR3 DNA follows: TGTGCCAGTACCGGGGGCCACCTGGTGTCCGGGGAGCTGTTTTTT. Encoded protein: CASTGGHLVSGELFF. The entire variable domain, with the rest obtained from reference TRBV19 and TRBJ2-2, is as follows: DGGITQSPKYLFRKEGQNVTLSCEQNLNHDAMYWYRQDPGQGLRLIYYSQIVNDFQKGDIAEGYSVSREKKESFPLTVTSAQKNPTAFYLCASTGGHLVSGELFFGEGSRLTVL.

This sequence joins TRBV9 and TRBJ2-2, with D unresolved. Germline CDR1 SGDLS, CDR2 YYNGEE. The CDR3 length is 15 residues. V lost 3 bases to trimming and J lost 2 bases, with 11 bases between them. The CDR3 here is CASSDHPQNTGELFF. CDR3 DNA: TGTGCCAGCAGCGACCACCCACAAAACACCGGGGAGCTGTTTTTT.

There are a few counts of this clonotype. The chain uses TRBV9 and TRBJ2-3; 7 nucleotides agree with TRBD2. Trimming removed 8 bases from V and 4 bases from J; junction bases left unmatched: 10. The CDR3 has 14 residues. Per the germline V gene, CDR1 is SGDLS and CDR2 is YYNGEE. The CDR3 DNA sequence: TGTGCCAGTCCCTGGGCGGGAGCGGCAGATACGCAGTATTTT. This encodes CASPWAGAADTQYF.

This clonotype showed up just a few times. The chain's CDR3 is CASSFHGYNEQFF. The CDR3 DNA reads as TGCGCCAGCAGCTTTCACGGATACAATGAGCAGTTCTTC. The gene calls are TRBV5-1 and TRBJ2-1; D is unclear. The germline CDR1 and CDR2 sequences are SGHRS and YFSETQ. Trimming removed 2 bases from V and 4 bases from J, with 7 bases in between. CDR3 length: 13 residues. The variable domain in full, completed from reference TRBV5-1 and TRBJ2-1, reads KAGVTQTPRYLIKTRGQQVTLSCSPISGHRSVSWYQQTPGQGLQFLFEYFSETQRNKGNFPGRFSGRQFSNSRSEMNVSTLELGDSALYLCASSFHGYNEQFFGPGTRLTVL.

The chain couples TRBV20-1 to TRBJ2-1; 13 nucleotides match TRBD2. The CDR3 runs to 13 residues. J was trimmed by 9 bases and V by 1 base; bases with no gene match: 0. Germline values: CDR1 DFQATT, CDR2 SNEGSKA (reference sequence). CDR3 DNA sequence: TGCAGTGCTAGAGGACTAGCGGGGGGTGAGCAGTTCTTC. Translating gives CSARGLAGGEQFF.